This T cell receptor beta chain comes out of a study of T cell clusters in autoimmune cytopenias. Study details: A median of 51,575 TRB reads per sample yielded a median about 2,500 distinct clonotypes.

Germline CDR1 reads KGHSH; CDR2 reads LQKENI. The CDR3 consists of 15 residues. Approximately 40,000 genome equivalents of blood DNA were amplified for TRB. Measured by frequency, this clonotype is medium-sized (0.01 to 0.1%). TRB rearrangements were amplified by touch-down multiplex PCR with mixed TRB-A/B primers. TCRdb processed the multiplex PCR reads again and assigns one entry to each CDR3 protein, with no DNA. The sample table sets out fewer than 8,000 distinct CDR3 sequences. The same sample was also used in a study of T cell repertoires in aging, cancer and after chemotherapy. That publication notes: In each cancer cohort, median generation probability increased across chemotherapy, suggesting thymic output rebounded.

Source material: peripheral blood. The V call is TRBV18, the J call TRBJ2-2. This clonotype originated in a human donor in good health. CDR3 sequence: CASSPGDTNTGELFF.